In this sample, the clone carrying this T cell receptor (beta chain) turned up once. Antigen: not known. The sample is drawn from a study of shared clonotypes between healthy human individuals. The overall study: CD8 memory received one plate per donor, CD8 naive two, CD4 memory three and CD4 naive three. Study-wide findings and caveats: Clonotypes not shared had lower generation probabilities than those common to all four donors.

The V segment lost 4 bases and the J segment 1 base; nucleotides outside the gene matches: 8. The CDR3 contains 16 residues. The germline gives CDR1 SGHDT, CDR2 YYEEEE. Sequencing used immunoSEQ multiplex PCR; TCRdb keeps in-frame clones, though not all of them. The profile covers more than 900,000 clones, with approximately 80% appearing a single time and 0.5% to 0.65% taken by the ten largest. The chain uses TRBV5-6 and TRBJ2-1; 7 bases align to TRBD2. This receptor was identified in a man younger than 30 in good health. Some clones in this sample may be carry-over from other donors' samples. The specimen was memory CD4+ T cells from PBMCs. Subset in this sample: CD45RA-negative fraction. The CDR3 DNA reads TGTGCCAGCAGCCTGCGGGGGAGTCGGTCCTACAATGAGCAGTTCTTC. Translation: CASSLRGSRSYNEQFF.